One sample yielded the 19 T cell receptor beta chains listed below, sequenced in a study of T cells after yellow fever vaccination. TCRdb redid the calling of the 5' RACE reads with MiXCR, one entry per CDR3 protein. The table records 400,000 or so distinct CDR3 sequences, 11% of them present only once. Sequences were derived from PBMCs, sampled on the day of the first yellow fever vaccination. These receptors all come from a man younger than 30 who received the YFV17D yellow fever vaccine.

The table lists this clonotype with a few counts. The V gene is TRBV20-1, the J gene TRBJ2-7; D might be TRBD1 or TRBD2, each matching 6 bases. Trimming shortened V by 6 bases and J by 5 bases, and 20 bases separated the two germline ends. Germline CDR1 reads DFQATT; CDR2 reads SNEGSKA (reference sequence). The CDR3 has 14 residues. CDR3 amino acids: CSALGEGGINEQYF. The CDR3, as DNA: TGCAGTGCCCTCGGGGAAGGGGGGATTAACGAGCAGTACTTC.

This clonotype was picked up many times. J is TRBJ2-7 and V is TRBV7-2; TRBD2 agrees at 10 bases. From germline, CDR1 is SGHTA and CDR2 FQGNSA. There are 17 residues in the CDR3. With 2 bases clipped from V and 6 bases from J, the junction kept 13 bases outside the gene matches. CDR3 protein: CASSLHPQRGGVGEQYF. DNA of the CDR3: TGTGCCAGCAGCTTACACCCTCAGCGGGGGGGGGTGGGCGAGCAGTACTTC.

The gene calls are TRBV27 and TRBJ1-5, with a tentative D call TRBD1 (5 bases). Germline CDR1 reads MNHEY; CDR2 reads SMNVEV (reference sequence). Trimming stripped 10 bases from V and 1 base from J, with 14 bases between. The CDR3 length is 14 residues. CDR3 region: CATSDGASNQPQHF. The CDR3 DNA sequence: TGTGCCACGAGTGACGGGGCGAGCAATCAGCCCCAGCATTTT.

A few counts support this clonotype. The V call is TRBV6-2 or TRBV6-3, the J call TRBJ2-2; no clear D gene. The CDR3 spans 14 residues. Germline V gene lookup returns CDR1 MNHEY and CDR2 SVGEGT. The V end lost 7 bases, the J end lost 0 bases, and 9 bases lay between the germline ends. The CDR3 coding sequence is TGTGCCAGCATAGGGCTATCGAACACCGGGGAGCTGTTTTTT. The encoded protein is CASIGLSNTGELFF.

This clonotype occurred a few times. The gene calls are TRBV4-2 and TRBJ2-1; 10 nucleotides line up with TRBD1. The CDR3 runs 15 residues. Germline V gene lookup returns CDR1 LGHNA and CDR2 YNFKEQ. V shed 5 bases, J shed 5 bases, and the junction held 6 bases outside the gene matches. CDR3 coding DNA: TGTGCCAGCAGCGTCGACAGGGGGCGAAACAATGAGCAGTTCTTC. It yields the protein CASSVDRGRNNEQFF.

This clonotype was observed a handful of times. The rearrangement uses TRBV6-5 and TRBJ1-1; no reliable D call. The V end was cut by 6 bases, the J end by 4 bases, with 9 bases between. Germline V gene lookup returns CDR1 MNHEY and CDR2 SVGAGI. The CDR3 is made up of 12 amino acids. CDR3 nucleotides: TGTGCCAGCAGGTTCCCTGGCACTGAAGCTTTCTTT. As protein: CASRFPGTEAFF.

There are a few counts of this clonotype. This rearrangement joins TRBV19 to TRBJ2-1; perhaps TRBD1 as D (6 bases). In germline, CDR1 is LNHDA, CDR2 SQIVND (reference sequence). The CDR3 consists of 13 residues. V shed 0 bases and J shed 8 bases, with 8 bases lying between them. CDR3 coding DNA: TGTGCCAGTAGTATAGACAAGGGGGATGAGCAGTTCTTC. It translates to CASSIDKGDEQFF.

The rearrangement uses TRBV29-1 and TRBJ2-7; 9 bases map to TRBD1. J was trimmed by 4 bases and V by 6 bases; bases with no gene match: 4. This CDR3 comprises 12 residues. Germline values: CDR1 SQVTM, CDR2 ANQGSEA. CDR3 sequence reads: CSVEDRGYEQYF. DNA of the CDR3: TGCAGCGTGGAGGACAGGGGATACGAGCAGTACTTC.

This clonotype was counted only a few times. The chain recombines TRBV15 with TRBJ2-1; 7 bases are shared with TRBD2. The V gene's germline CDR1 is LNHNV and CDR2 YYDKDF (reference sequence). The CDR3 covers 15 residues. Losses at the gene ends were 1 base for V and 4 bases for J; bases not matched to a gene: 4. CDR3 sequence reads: CATSRGGGFYNEQFF. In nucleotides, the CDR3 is TGTGCCACCAGCAGAGGGGGGGGATTTTACAATGAGCAGTTCTTC. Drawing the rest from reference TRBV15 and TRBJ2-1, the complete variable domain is DAMVIQNPRYQVTQFGKPVTLSCSQTLNHNVMYWYQQKSSQAPKLLFHYYDKDFNNEADTPDNFQSRRPNTSFCFLDIRSPGLGDTAMYLCATSRGGGFYNEQFFGPGTRLTVL.

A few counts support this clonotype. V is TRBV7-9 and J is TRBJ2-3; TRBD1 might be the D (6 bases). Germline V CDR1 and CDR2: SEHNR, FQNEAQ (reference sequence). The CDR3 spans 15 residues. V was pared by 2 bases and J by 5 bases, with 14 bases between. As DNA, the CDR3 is TGTGCCAGCAGCTTAATGGGGGCGGTCGAAGATACGCAGTATTTT. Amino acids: CASSLMGAVEDTQYF.

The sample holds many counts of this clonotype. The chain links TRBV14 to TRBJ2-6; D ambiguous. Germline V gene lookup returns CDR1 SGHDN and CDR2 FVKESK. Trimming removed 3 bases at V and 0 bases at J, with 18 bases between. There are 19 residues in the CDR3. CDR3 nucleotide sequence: TGTGCCAGCAGCCATCCAAGGAGCAGGCGAAGCTCTGGGGCCAACGTCCTGACTTTC. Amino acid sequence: CASSHPRSRRSSGANVLTF.

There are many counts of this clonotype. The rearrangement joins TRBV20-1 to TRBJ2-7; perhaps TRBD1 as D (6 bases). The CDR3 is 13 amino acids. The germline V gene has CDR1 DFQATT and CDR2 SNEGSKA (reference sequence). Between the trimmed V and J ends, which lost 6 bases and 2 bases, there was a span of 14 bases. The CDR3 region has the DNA TGCAGTGCCCTGACAGGAACAGCCTACGAGCAGTACTTC. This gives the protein CSALTGTAYEQYF.

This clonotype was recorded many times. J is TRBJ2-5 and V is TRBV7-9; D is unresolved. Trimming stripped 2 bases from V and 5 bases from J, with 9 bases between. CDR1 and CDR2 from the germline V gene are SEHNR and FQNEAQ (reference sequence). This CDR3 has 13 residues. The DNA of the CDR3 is TGTGCCAGCAGCTTAAGGCCCCGGGAGACCCAGTACTTC. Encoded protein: CASSLRPRETQYF.

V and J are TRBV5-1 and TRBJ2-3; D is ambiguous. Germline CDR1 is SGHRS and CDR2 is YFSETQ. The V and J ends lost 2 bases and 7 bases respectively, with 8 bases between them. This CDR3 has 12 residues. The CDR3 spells CASSFWSNTQYF. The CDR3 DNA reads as TGCGCCAGCAGCTTTTGGTCGAATACGCAGTATTTT.

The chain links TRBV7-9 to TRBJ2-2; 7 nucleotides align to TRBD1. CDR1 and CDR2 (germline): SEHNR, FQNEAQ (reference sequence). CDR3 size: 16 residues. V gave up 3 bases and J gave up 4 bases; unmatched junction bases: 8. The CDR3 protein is CASSFSRDSFTGELFF. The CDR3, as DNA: TGTGCCAGCAGCTTCTCCAGGGACAGCTTCACCGGGGAGCTGTTTTTT.

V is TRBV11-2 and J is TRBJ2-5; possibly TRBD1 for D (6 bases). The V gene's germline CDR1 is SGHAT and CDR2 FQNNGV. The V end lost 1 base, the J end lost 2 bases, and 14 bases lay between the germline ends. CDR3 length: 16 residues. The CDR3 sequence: CASSLGSWGHQETQYF. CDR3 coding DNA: TGTGCCAGCAGCTTAGGGAGTTGGGGACATCAAGAGACCCAGTACTTC.

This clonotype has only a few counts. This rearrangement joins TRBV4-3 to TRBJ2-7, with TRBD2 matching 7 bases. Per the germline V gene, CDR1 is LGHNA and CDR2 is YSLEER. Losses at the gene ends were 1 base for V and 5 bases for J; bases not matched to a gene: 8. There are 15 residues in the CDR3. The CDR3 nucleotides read TGCGCCAGCAGCCAAGGCCGGACTAGTTTTGACGAGCAGTACTTC. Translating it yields CASSQGRTSFDEQYF.

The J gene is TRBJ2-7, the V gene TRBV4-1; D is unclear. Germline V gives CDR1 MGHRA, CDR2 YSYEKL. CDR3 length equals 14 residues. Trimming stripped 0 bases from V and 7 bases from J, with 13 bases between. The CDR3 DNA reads TGCGCCAGCAGCCAAGATTATGGAATCGGAGAGCAGTACTTC. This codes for CASSQDYGIGEQYF.

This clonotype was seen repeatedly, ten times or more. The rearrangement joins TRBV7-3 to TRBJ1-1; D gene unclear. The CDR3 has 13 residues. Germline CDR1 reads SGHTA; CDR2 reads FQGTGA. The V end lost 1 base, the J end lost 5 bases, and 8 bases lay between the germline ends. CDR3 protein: CASSLKQWTEAFF. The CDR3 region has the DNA TGTGCCAGCAGCTTAAAACAGTGGACTGAAGCTTTCTTT.